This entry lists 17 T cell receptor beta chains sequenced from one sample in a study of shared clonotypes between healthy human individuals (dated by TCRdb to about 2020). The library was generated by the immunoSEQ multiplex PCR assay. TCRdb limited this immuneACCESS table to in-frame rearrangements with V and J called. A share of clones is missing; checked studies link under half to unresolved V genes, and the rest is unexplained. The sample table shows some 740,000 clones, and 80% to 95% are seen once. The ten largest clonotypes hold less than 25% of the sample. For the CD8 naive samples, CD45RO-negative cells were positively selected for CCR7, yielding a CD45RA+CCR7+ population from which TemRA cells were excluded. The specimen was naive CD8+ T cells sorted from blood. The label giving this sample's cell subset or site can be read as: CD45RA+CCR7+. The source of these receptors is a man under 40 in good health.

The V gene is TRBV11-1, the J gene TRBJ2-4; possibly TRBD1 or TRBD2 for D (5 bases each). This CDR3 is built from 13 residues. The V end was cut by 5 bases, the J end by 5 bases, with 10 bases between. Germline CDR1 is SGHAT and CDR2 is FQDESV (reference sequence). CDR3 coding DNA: TGTGCCAGCAGCCCCGGGACCCAAAACATTCAGTACTTC. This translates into CASSPGTQNIQYF.

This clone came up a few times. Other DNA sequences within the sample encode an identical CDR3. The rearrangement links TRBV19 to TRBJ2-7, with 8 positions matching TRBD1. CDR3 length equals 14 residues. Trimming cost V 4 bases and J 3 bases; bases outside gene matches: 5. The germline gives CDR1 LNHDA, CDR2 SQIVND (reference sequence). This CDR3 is CASSTGTGDYEQYF. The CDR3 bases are TGTGCCAGTAGTACCGGGACAGGAGACTACGAGCAGTACTTC.

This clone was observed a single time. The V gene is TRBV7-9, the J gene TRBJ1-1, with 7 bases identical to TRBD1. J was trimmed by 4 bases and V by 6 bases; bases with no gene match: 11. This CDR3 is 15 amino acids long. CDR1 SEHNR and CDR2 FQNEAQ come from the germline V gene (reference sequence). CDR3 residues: CASSESTGARTEAFF. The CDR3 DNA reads TGTGCCAGCAGTGAATCTACAGGGGCCCGCACTGAAGCTTTCTTT.

CDR3 amino acids: CASTSVGLAGLGETQYF. The DNA for the CDR3 is TGTGCCAGCACAAGCGTCGGACTAGCGGGATTGGGAGAGACCCAGTACTTC. The chain recombines TRBV2 with TRBJ2-5, with 12 positions matching TRBD2. J gave up 4 bases and V 7 bases, and 13 bases lay outside the gene matches. Germline assignment: CDR1 SNHLY and CDR2 FYNNEI. This CDR3 spans 17 amino acids.

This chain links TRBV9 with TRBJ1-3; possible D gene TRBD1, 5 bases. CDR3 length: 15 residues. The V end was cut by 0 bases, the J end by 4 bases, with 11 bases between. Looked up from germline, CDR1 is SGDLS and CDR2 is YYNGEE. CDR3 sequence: CASSVERGTGNTIYF. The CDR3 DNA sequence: TGTGCCAGCAGCGTAGAGCGGGGCACGGGAAACACCATATATTTT.

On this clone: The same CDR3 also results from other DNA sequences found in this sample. Here the CDR3 reads CASSSGGSTYEQYF. CDR3 DNA sequence: TGTGCCAGTAGTAGCGGGGGCAGTACCTACGAGCAGTACTTC. This chain connects TRBV19 to TRBJ2-7, with D perhaps matching TRBD2 (7 bases). In germline, CDR1 is LNHDA, CDR2 SQIVND (reference sequence). The V end lost 4 bases, the J end lost 2 bases, and 12 bases lay between the germline ends. The CDR3 has 14 residues.

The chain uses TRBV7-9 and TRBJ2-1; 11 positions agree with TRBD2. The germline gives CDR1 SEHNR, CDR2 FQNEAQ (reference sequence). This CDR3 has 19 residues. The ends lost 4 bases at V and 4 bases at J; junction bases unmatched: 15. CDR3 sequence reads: CASSSHPLSGTSGYNEQFF. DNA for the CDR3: TGTGCCAGCAGCTCCCATCCGCTATCCGGGACTAGCGGATACAATGAGCAGTTCTTC. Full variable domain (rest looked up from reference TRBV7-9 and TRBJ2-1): DTGVSQNPRHKITKRGQNVTFRCDPISEHNRLYWYRQTLGQGPEFLTYFQNEAQLEKSRLLSDRFSAERPKGSFSTLEIQRTEQGDSAMYLCASSSHPLSGTSGYNEQFFGPGTRLTVL.

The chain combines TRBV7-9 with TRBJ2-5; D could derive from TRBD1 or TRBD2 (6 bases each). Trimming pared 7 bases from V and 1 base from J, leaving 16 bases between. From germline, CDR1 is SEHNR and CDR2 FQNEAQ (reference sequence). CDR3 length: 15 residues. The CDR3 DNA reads TGTGCCAGCAACAAACCGGGGGCGGTCCAAGAGACCCAGTACTTC. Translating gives CASNKPGAVQETQYF.

CDR3 in amino acids: CAISEALGLEETQYF. CDR3 bases: TGTGCCATCAGTGAGGCATTGGGTCTCGAAGAGACCCAGTACTTC. The chain recombines TRBV10-3 with TRBJ2-5; no clear D. The CDR3 length is 15 residues. Looked up from germline, CDR1 is ENHRY and CDR2 is SYGVKD. Trimming took off 2 bases at V and 3 bases at J, with 13 bases between the two ends.

The DNA of the CDR3 is TGTGCCAGCAGTTACCCAGCCGACTATGGCTACACCTTC. It translates to CASSYPADYGYTF. This chain joins TRBV6-6 and TRBJ1-2; D is unclear. Trimming removed 2 bases from V and 3 bases from J, with 7 bases in between. Germline values: CDR1 MNHNY, CDR2 SVGAGI (reference sequence). This CDR3 spans 13 amino acids.

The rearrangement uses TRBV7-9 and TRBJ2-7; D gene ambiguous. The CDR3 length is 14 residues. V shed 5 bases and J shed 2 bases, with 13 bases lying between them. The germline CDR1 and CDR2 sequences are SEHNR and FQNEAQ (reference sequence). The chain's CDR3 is CASSTTPRPYEQYF. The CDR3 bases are TGTGCCAGCAGCACCACCCCGAGACCCTACGAGCAGTACTTC.

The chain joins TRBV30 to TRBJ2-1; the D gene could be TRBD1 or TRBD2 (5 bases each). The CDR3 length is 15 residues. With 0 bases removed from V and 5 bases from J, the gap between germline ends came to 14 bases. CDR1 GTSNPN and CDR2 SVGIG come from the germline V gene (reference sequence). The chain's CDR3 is CAWSVYGTEDNEQFF. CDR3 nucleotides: TGTGCCTGGAGTGTTTACGGGACGGAGGACAATGAGCAGTTCTTC.

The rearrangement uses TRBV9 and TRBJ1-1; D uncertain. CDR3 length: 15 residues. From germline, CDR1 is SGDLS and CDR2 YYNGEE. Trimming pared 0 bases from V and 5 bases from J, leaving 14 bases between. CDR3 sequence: CASSVGSQALTEAFF. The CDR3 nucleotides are TGTGCCAGCAGCGTAGGTTCGCAGGCGTTAACTGAAGCTTTCTTT.

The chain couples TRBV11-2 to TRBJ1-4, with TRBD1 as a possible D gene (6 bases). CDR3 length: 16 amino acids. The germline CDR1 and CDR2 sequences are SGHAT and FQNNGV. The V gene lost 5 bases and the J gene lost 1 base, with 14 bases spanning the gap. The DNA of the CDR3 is TGTGCCAGCAGCAACGGACAGTCGGGAACTAATGAAAAACTGTTTTTT. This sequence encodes CASSNGQSGTNEKLFF.

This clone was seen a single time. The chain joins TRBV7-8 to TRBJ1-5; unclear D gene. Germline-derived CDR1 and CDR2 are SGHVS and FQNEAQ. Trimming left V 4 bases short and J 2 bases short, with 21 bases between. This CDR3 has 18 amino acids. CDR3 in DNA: TGTGCCAGCAGCTCACTGGAGGACGGTATCATGGGCAATCAGCCCCAGCATTTT. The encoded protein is CASSSLEDGIMGNQPQHF.

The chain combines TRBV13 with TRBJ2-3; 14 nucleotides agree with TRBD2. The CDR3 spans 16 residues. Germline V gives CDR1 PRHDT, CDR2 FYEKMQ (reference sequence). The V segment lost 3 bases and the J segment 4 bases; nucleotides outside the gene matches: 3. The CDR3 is CASSLGGLAGADTQYF. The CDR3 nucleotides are TGTGCCAGCAGCTTGGGGGGACTAGCGGGAGCAGATACGCAGTATTTT.

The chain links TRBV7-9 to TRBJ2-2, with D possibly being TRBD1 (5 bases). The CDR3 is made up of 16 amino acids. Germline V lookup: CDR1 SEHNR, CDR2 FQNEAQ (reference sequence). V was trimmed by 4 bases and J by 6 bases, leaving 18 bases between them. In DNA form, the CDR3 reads TGTGCCAGCAGCTCCTATTTAGGGGCCGGGCCCGGGGAGCTGTTTTTT. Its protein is CASSSYLGAGPGELFF.